The 17 T cell receptor beta chains listed next were all sequenced from one sample in a study of blood T cell repertoires in COVID-19. Only in-frame clones appear in the TCRdb table, and some are missing; sequencing was by immunoSEQ multiplex PCR. The table has about 300,000 clones, roughly 85% seen once. The sequencing input was PBMCs or T cells enriched from blood (not recorded which). The receptor source for this set is a man aged 25-45 years who had recovered from COVID-19.

The chain has TRBV12-3 or TRBV12-4 and TRBJ2-7, with 9 bases matching TRBD1. The CDR3 has 13 residues. J was trimmed by 6 bases and V by 3 bases; bases with no gene match: 3. The CDR3 here is CASSFTGGFEQYF. The CDR3 DNA reads as TGTGCCAGCAGTTTCACAGGGGGCTTCGAGCAGTACTTC.

The chain couples TRBV11-2 to TRBJ1-6; possible D gene TRBD1, 5 bases. Germline CDR1 reads SGHAT; CDR2 reads FQNNGV. Deletions cut 8 bases from V and 5 bases from J, with 16 bases between. There are 15 residues in the CDR3. The CDR3 here is CASSGGRGNNSPLHF. The CDR3 nucleotides are TGTGCCAGCTCCGGGGGAAGGGGAAATAATTCACCCCTCCACTTT.

The rearrangement uses TRBV11-2 and TRBJ2-1; TRBD2 agrees at 8 bases. The CDR3 is 16 residues long. Trimming took 1 base from V and 4 from J; bases not matched to a gene: 6. CDR1 and CDR2 from the germline V gene are SGHAT and FQNNGV. The CDR3 coding sequence is TGTGCCAGCAGCTTAGCACCGGGACTAGTGTACAATGAGCAGTTCTTC. Protein: CASSLAPGLVYNEQFF.

The V call is TRBV18, the J call TRBJ1-1, with D hard to call. The germline V gene encodes CDR1 KGHSH and CDR2 LQKENI. V lost 1 base and J lost 3, with 12 bases in between. The CDR3 extends over 15 amino acids. As DNA, the CDR3 is TGTGCCAGCTCACCACGCGGCAGTCTCTACACTGAAGCTTTCTTT. Amino acids: CASSPRGSLYTEAFF.

This clone has a handful of counts. The sample contains more than one DNA sequence encoding this CDR3. The chain couples TRBV9 to TRBJ2-5; D is ambiguous. V lost 0 bases to trimming and J lost 2 bases, with 5 bases between them. This CDR3 is 13 amino acids long. The V gene's germline CDR1 is SGDLS and CDR2 YYNGEE. CDR3 sequence (DNA): TGTGCCAGCAGCGTAGGGCTTCAAGAGACCCAGTACTTC. Amino acid sequence: CASSVGLQETQYF.

The chain links TRBV19 to TRBJ1-5; the D gene is possibly TRBD1 (5 bases). The CDR3 loop spans 15 amino acids. The V gene lost 5 bases and the J gene lost 0 bases, with 11 bases spanning the gap. Germline V CDR1 and CDR2: LNHDA, SQIVND (reference sequence). The CDR3 reads CASSFQGSSNQPQHF. CDR3 sequence (DNA): TGTGCCAGTAGTTTCCAGGGTAGTAGCAATCAGCCCCAGCATTTT.

In DNA, the CDR3 is TGTGCCAGCAGGCGGATCGGGTCTAATGAAAAACTGTTTTTT. Protein: CASRRIGSNEKLFF. This chain joins TRBV27 and TRBJ1-4; D is uncertain. CDR3 length: 14 residues. Germline CDR1 MNHEY, CDR2 SMNVEV (reference sequence). The V gene lost 6 bases and the J gene lost 3 bases, with 11 bases spanning the gap.

This sequence joins TRBV10-2 and TRBJ1-1; D not resolved. This CDR3 spans 11 amino acids. The V end lost 1 base, the J end lost 11 bases, and 8 bases lay between the germline ends. The germline gives CDR1 WSHSY, CDR2 SAAADI. The CDR3 bases are TGCGCCAGCAGTGAGTTGGGCTTGGCTTTCTTT. It specifies CASSELGLAFF.

The CDR3 DNA reads TGTGCCAGCAGCGGATGGACAGGCAAACACTATGGCTACACCTTC. Protein product: CASSGWTGKHYGYTF. The V call is TRBV9, the J call TRBJ1-2; 7 bases are a match to TRBD1. Germline loops: CDR1 SGDLS, CDR2 YYNGEE. This CDR3 contains 15 residues. V was clipped by 3 bases and J by 3 bases; unmatched bases: 8.

The chain recombines TRBV2 with TRBJ1-2; D may be TRBD1 (5 bases). CDR1 is SNHLY and CDR2 is FYNNEI in the germline V gene. The V end lost 6 bases, the J end lost 8 bases, and 13 bases lay between the germline ends. The CDR3 contains 12 residues. The CDR3 nucleotides are TGTGCCAGCAGGACCCCCAGGACAGGCTACACCTTC. Translation gives CASRTPRTGYTF.

This clone was recorded at least ten times. The V and J genes are TRBV3-1 (or the pseudogene TRBV3-2) and TRBJ1-6, with 9 bases matching TRBD1. The trim removed 5 bases at V and 6 bases at J, leaving 2 bases unmatched. The germline CDR1 and CDR2 sequences are LGHDT and YNNKEL (reference sequence). This CDR3 region has 14 residues. In DNA, the CDR3 is TGTGCCAGCAGCGTGGACAGGGGTAATTCACCCCTCCACTTT. This codes for CASSVDRGNSPLHF.

The J gene is TRBJ2-2, the V gene TRBV9; maybe TRBD1 (5 bases). Germline CDR1 SGDLS, CDR2 YYNGEE. The V gene lost 4 bases and the J gene lost 5 bases, with 12 bases spanning the gap. The CDR3 loop spans 14 amino acids. As DNA, the CDR3 is TGTGCCAGCAGCCCCTATAGGGGTACCGGGGAGCTGTTTTTT. The encoded protein is CASSPYRGTGELFF. The complete variable domain, with remaining parts taken from reference TRBV9 and TRBJ2-2, reads DSGVTQTPKHLITATGQRVTLRCSPRSGDLSVYWYQQSLDQGLQFLIQYYNGEERAKGNILERFSAQQFPDLHSELNLSSLELGDSALYFCASSPYRGTGELFFGEGSRLTVL.

J is TRBJ1-4 and V is TRBV11-2, with 9 positions matching TRBD1. The J segment lost 4 bases and the V segment lost 5 bases, leaving 11 bases of the junction unmatched. This CDR3 region has 17 residues. The germline V gene encodes CDR1 SGHAT and CDR2 FQNNGV. The CDR3 nucleotides are TGTGCCAGCAGCGAATTTCGGACAGGGGACGGTAATGAAAAACTGTTTTTT. It translates to CASSEFRTGDGNEKLFF.

J is TRBJ1-2 and V is TRBV6-5; 7 bases match TRBD1. The CDR3 covers 13 residues. V was clipped by 4 bases and J by 8 bases; unmatched bases: 7. Germline-derived CDR1 and CDR2 are MNHEY and SVGAGI. In DNA form, the CDR3 reads TGTGCCAGCAGTTCCCCGACAGGGTTAGGCTACACCTTC. Protein: CASSSPTGLGYTF.

The chain is built from TRBV7-9 and TRBJ1-1; TRBD1 is a possible D gene (5 bases). Germline V gene sequence: CDR1 SEHNR, CDR2 FQNEAQ (reference sequence). The length of the CDR3 is 15 residues. V lost 5 bases and J lost 3, with 16 bases in between. This CDR3 reads CASSPPPPGDTEAFF. The CDR3 DNA reads TGTGCCAGCAGCCCCCCACCCCCGGGGGACACTGAAGCTTTCTTT.

The V and J genes are TRBV7-6 and TRBJ2-2, with D possibly TRBD1 on 6 matching bases. This CDR3 spans 16 amino acids. V was cut by 5 bases and J by 0 bases, with 13 bases left in between. The germline CDR1 and CDR2 sequences are SGHVS and FNYEAQ. The CDR3 bases are TGTGCCAGCAGCCGAACAGGGACACCGAACACCGGGGAGCTGTTTTTT. As protein: CASSRTGTPNTGELFF.

The CDR3 sequence is CASSRGGVSNTEAFF. CDR3 nucleotides: TGTGCCAGCTCCCGGGGGGGGGTTTCGAACACTGAAGCTTTCTTT. The chain uses TRBV2 and TRBJ1-1, with D tentatively TRBD1 (5 bases). The CDR3 covers 15 residues. V dropped 8 bases and J dropped 1 base, with 17 bases sitting between them. Germline CDR1 SNHLY, CDR2 FYNNEI.